This T cell receptor (beta chain) was recorded in a study of cytomegalovirus exposure and HLA in healthy donors. General study results and limits: Later on, a genetic analysis was performed. It linked a missense variant in DCLRE1C with V- and J-gene trimming of TCR beta. It was only CMV serostatus that was available as immune exposure information.

Notes on this clone: The antigen is unknown.

Primers: 60 Vbeta forward and 13 Jbeta reverse. Clones were read by immunoSEQ multiplex PCR, and TCRdb kept only the in-frame ones, dropping some. This sample has about 140,000 clones, with about 70% found just once. The study sampled nominally healthy donors, though unrecorded immune exposures were likely. Trimming at V came to 1 base and at J to 2 bases, leaving 2 bases not matched to a gene. There are 15 residues in the CDR3. CDR1 is MGHRA and CDR2 is YSYEKL in the germline V gene. The sequencing input was PBMCs. The V and J genes are TRBV4-1 and TRBJ1-2; 9 nucleotides match TRBD1. This clonotype was obtained from a man younger than 45 in good health and CMV-seropositive. CDR3 in amino acids: CASSQAGQGNYGYTF. CDR3 sequence (DNA): TGCGCCAGCAGCCAAGCGGGACAGGGAAACTATGGCTACACCTTC.